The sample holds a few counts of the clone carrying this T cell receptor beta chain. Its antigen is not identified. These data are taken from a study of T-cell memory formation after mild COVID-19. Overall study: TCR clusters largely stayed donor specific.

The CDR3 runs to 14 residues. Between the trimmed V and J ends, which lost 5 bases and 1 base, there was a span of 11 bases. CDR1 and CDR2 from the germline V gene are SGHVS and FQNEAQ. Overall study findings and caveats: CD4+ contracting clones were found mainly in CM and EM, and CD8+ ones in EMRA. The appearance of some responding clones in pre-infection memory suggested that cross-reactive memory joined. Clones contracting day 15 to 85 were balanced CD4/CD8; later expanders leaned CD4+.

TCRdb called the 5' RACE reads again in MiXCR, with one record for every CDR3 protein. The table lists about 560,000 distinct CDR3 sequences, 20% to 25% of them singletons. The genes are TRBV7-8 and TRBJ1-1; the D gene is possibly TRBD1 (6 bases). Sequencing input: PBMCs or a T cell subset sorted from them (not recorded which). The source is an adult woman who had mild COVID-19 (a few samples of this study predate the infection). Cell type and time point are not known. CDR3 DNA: TGTGCCAGCAGCCGCATGACAGGGAACACTGAAGCTTTCTTT. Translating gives CASSRMTGNTEAFF.